Sequencing of this T cell receptor (beta chain) was carried out in a study of T-cell memory formation after mild COVID-19. Study overall: There were largely donor-specific TCR clusters.

The ends lost 5 bases at V and 6 bases at J; junction bases unmatched: 11. CDR3 length: 15 residues. Germline CDR1 and CDR2: SEHNR and FQNEAQ (reference sequence). In its sample, this clonotype was seen a few times. After 5'RACE with constant-segment primers, TCR alpha and TCR beta cDNA libraries carrying sample barcodes and UMIs were obtained. TCRdb used MiXCR to reprocess the 5' RACE reads, holding one entry per CDR3 protein. This sample carries about 470,000 distinct CDR3 sequences, approximately 18% of them seen once, and the ten largest clones take roughly an eighth. The sequence was collected from an adult woman who had mild COVID-19 (a few samples of this study predate the infection). Cell type and time point are not known. The chain combines TRBV7-9 with TRBJ2-7; 9 nucleotides align to TRBD1. Sequencing input: PBMCs or a T cell subset sorted from them (not recorded which). This CDR3 reads CASSTRGTGSREQYF. The CDR3 DNA reads TGTGCCAGCAGCACCCGAGGGACAGGGTCTCGCGAGCAGTACTTC.